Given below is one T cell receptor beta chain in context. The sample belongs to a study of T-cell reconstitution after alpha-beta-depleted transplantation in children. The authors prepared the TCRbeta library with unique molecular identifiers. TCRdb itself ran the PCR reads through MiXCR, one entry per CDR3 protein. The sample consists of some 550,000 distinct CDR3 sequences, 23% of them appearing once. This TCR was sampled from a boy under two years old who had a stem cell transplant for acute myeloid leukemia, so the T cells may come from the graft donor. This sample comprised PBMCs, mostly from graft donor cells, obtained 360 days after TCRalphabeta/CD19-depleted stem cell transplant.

The CDR3 here is CSARGAGAAEAGGVEQYV. The CDR3 DNA reads TGCAGTGCTAGAGGAGCGGGGGCTGCCGAAGCGGGGGGGGTCGAGCAGTACGTC. J is TRBJ2-7 and V is TRBV20-1; 10 bases are shared with TRBD2. CDR1 is DFQATT, CDR2 SNEGSKA, per germline (reference sequence). This CDR3 spans 18 amino acids. Losses at the gene ends were 1 base for V and 6 bases for J; bases not matched to a gene: 18.